One and the same sample provided the 10 T cell receptor beta chains below, sequenced in a study of cytomegalovirus exposure and HLA in healthy donors. Produced via immunoSEQ multiplex PCR; TCRdb's table is partial and in-frame only. Counted here are approximately 130,000 clones, roughly 84% occurring once; the ten biggest clones make up around 1.9%. The specimen was PBMCs. The origin of the receptors is a woman aged 25 to 39 in good health and CMV-seronegative.

V usage is TRBV27 and J usage is TRBJ2-1; D is perhaps TRBD2 (5 bases). This CDR3 region has 17 residues. The germline V gene has CDR1 MNHEY and CDR2 SMNVEV (reference sequence). Trimming pared 5 bases from V and 1 base from J, leaving 18 bases between. This CDR3 is CASSPFQSGASYNEQFF. CDR3 DNA: TGTGCCAGCAGTCCGTTTCAGAGCGGCGCGTCCTACAATGAGCAGTTCTTC.

The count of this clone is one. The chain links TRBV13 to TRBJ1-6; D gene ambiguous. Trimming removed 4 bases from V and 6 bases from J, with 10 bases in between. Germline V gene lookup returns CDR1 PRHDT and CDR2 FYEKMQ (reference sequence). This CDR3 comprises 14 residues. CDR3 in amino acids: CASSSRGRNSPLHF. The CDR3 coding sequence is TGTGCCAGCAGCTCCCGCGGGCGTAATTCACCCCTCCACTTT.

The chain combines TRBV30 with TRBJ2-1, with TRBD2 matching over 10 bases. Unmatched junction bases numbered 12, after V lost 0 bases and J lost 10 bases. The germline gives CDR1 GTSNPN, CDR2 SVGIG (reference sequence). The CDR3 length is 16 residues. The CDR3 loop is CAWSVWLAGAGGEQFF. CDR3 in DNA: TGTGCCTGGAGTGTATGGCTAGCGGGGGCCGGGGGAGAGCAGTTCTTC.

This clone was seen only a few times. The CDR3 DNA reads as TGTGCCAGCAGTCCCGACAGGGGGAGCGGCTACACCTTC. Its protein product is CASSPDRGSGYTF. This chain links TRBV2 with TRBJ1-2, with TRBD1 identical over 9 bases. Germline CDR1 reads SNHLY; CDR2 reads FYNNEI. The CDR3 sequence is 13 residues long. The V gene end was trimmed by 5 bases and the J gene end by 8 bases; junction bases not matched to a gene: 6.

This clone was detected only once. The genes are TRBV6-1 and TRBJ1-1; D uncertain. The CDR3 sequence is 15 residues long. Trimming removed 2 bases from V and 0 bases from J, with 10 bases in between. Germline values: CDR1 MNHNS, CDR2 SASEGT. The CDR3 bases are TGTGCCAGCAGTGAATGGGCAGCCATGAACACTGAAGCTTTCTTT. Encoded protein: CASSEWAAMNTEAFF.

J is TRBJ1-3 and V is TRBV5-8; 10 bases line up with TRBD1. The CDR3 extends over 16 amino acids. After removal of 4 bases from V and 4 bases from J, the junction contained 8 bases not matched to a gene. Germline V CDR1 and CDR2: SGHTS, YDEGEE. The CDR3 DNA follows: TGTGCCAGCAGCCCCGGGACAGGGGTATCAGGAAACACCATATATTTT. As protein: CASSPGTGVSGNTIYF.

This clone has only one observation. The CDR3 nucleotides read TGCGCCAGCAGCTCCCCGGGCAGTACAGGGGGTTTGCGTGGCTACACCTTC. It yields the protein CASSSPGSTGGLRGYTF. The chain couples TRBV5-1 to TRBJ1-2; TRBD1 matches at 8 bases. The length of the CDR3 is 17 residues. V lost 3 bases to trimming and J lost 7 bases; unmatched junction nucleotides: 17. Germline CDR1 and CDR2: SGHRS and YFSETQ.

The chain links TRBV4-3 to TRBJ2-7, with D possibly being TRBD2 (5 bases). The length of the CDR3 is 15 residues. V lost 0 bases and J lost 3, with 12 bases in between. Germline loops: CDR1 LGHNA, CDR2 YSLEER. DNA for the CDR3: TGCGCCAGCAGCCAAGATTCCGGGATCTACTACGAGCAGTACTTC. Translating gives CASSQDSGIYYEQYF.

CDR3 DNA: TGCGCCAGCAGTCCACAGCCGGGACAGGGGAACAATGAGCAGTTCTTC. This gives the protein CASSPQPGQGNNEQFF. The J gene is TRBJ2-1, the V gene TRBV10-1; 10 bases match TRBD1. V was pared by 5 bases and J by 5 bases, with 9 bases of the junction left unmatched. This CDR3 comprises 16 residues. Germline lookup yields CDR1 WNHNN and CDR2 SYGVQD (reference sequence).

This clone was seen a handful of times. The chain carries TRBV27 and TRBJ1-6; possible D gene TRBD1, 6 bases. V lost 3 bases and J 4 bases, leaving 13 bases between the germline ends. This CDR3 contains 16 residues. Germline loops: CDR1 MNHEY, CDR2 SMNVEV (reference sequence). The CDR3 spells CASSFTGGPYNSPLHF. DNA of the CDR3: TGTGCCAGCAGTTTTACGGGGGGCCCTTATAATTCACCCCTCCACTTT.